Presented here are 17 T cell receptor beta chains from one specimen sequenced in a study of T-cell reconstitution after alpha-beta-depleted transplantation in children. Whole-study findings and limits: Newly produced T cells mostly provided counts and TCRbeta diversity after one year, as hyperexpanded clones declined.

Their target antigens are unknown. Researchers prepared the TCRbeta library using unique molecular identifiers, the study reports. Each CDR3 protein gets one entry after TCRdb re-called the PCR reads with MiXCR. Among about 300,000 distinct CDR3 sequences listed, almost 8% were seen once. This specimen was peripheral blood, taken 360 days after TCRalphabeta/CD19-depleted stem cell transplant. These receptors originate from a female patient aged 2-15 years who had a stem cell transplant for Fanconi anemia, so the T cells may come from the graft donor.

The chain recombines TRBV5-1 with TRBJ2-2; 7 bases fit TRBD1. V shed 4 bases, J shed 0 bases, and the junction held 12 bases outside the gene matches. The CDR3 totals 18 residues. Germline V gene sequence: CDR1 SGHRS, CDR2 YFSETQ. In nucleotides, the CDR3 is TGCGCCAGCAGCCCGGGTGGACAGGAGTACGCGAACACCGGGGAGCTGTTTTTT. The encoded protein is CASSPGGQEYANTGELFF.

In this sample, this clonotype turned up a few times. The V gene is TRBV10-2, the J gene TRBJ2-5; unclear D gene. Deletions cut 4 bases from V and 3 bases from J, with 18 bases between. This CDR3 contains 16 residues. CDR1 and CDR2 from the germline V gene are WSHSY and SAAADI. The CDR3 coding sequence is TGCGCCAGCAGTGGGCAAACTGACGGGCCAAAAGAGACCCAGTACTTC. Translating gives CASSGQTDGPKETQYF.

This clonotype was recorded many times. V gene TRBV7-2 combines with J gene TRBJ2-5; no definite D call. This CDR3 region has 14 residues. V was shortened by 1 base and J by 5 bases, with 11 bases between the two germline ends. Germline V lookup: CDR1 SGHTA, CDR2 FQGNSA. The CDR3 nucleotides are TGTGCCAGCAGCTTAGGCCAAATTGAGGAGACCCAGTACTTC. This codes for CASSLGQIEETQYF.

This clonotype has a count of ten or more. The chain couples TRBV20-1 to TRBJ2-1; 9 positions agree with TRBD1. The germline V gene has CDR1 DFQATT and CDR2 SNEGSKA (reference sequence). V trimming: 3 bases; J trimming: 8 bases; junction bases outside the gene matches: 14. This CDR3 has 16 residues. The CDR3 coding sequence is TGCAGTGCTAGTAGTTGGCCGGGACAGGGATTCGATGAGCAGTTCTTC. It encodes CSASSWPGQGFDEQFF.

A few counts support this clonotype. V is TRBV9 and J is TRBJ2-3; 9 positions agree with TRBD1. The germline V gene has CDR1 SGDLS and CDR2 YYNGEE. With V trimmed by 4 bases and J by 6 bases, 12 bases remained unmatched. The CDR3 is 16 amino acids. CDR3 coding DNA: TGTGCCAGCAGCCCGCGACAGGGGGTATTGGCGGATACGCAGTATTTT. As protein: CASSPRQGVLADTQYF.

This clonotype has a count of ten or more. The chain carries TRBV12-3 or TRBV12-4 and TRBJ2-2; 7 bases match TRBD1. The CDR3 runs to 13 residues. J was trimmed by 6 bases and V by 4 bases; bases with no gene match: 2. CDR3 amino acids: CASSSGTAGELFF. The CDR3 DNA follows: TGTGCCAGCAGTTCCGGGACAGCCGGGGAGCTGTTTTTT.

This clonotype was detected many times. The CDR3: CATSGGSGELFF. Written as DNA, the CDR3 is TGTGCCACCAGTGGTGGGTCCGGGGAGCTGTTTTTT. The chain combines TRBV24-1 with TRBJ2-2; D uncertain. Germline CDR1 is KGHDR and CDR2 is SFDVKD. This CDR3 region has 12 residues. Trimming took 5 bases from V and 6 from J, leaving 6 bases between them.

This sequence joins TRBV10-3 and TRBJ2-5; 11 nucleotides match TRBD2. Germline CDR1 is ENHRY and CDR2 is SYGVKD. This CDR3 contains 18 residues. Trimming removed 2 bases from V and 2 bases from J; junction bases left unmatched: 10. CDR3 DNA: TGTGCCATCAGTGAGGACCAACTAGCGGGGGCGTTTCAAGAGACCCAGTACTTC. It encodes CAISEDQLAGAFQETQYF.

This clonotype was seen many times. The chain combines TRBV12-3 or TRBV12-4 with TRBJ2-2, with D possibly being TRBD2 (5 bases). The CDR3 consists of 14 residues. Trimming removed 1 base from V and 5 bases from J, with 8 bases in between. The CDR3 spells CASSLGLRTGELFF. CDR3 bases: TGTGCCAGCAGTTTAGGACTACGGACCGGGGAGCTGTTTTTT.

Many counts were recorded for this clonotype. This chain connects TRBV4-2 to TRBJ2-7; TRBD1 matches 7 bases. This CDR3 has 15 amino acids. V lost 3 bases and J lost 2; bases outside the gene matches: 7. Germline V gene lookup returns CDR1 LGHNA and CDR2 YNFKEQ. CDR3 in DNA: TGTGCCAGCAGCCAGCCGGGACAGCCCCCCTACGAGCAGTACTTC. This gives the protein CASSQPGQPPYEQYF.

As concerns this clonotype: Being one base from a much bigger clone, this may be a read error. This chain links TRBV9 with TRBJ2-7; tentatively, D is TRBD1 (5 bases). The germline gives CDR1 SGDLS, CDR2 YYNGEE. This CDR3 comprises 14 residues. CDR3 bases: TGTGCCAGCAGCGTAGGTGACAGTACCTACAAGCAGTACTTC. Amino acids: CASSVGDSTYKQYF.

This clonotype was recorded at least ten times. The chain employs TRBV5-5 and TRBJ2-1, with 8 positions matching TRBD1. Germline V gene lookup returns CDR1 SGHKS and CDR2 YYEKEE (reference sequence). This CDR3 is 16 amino acids long. The trim removed 3 bases at V and 5 bases at J, leaving 10 bases unmatched. This chain's CDR3 is CASSSPPGGDHNEQFF. In DNA, the CDR3 is TGTGCCAGCAGCTCGCCTCCAGGGGGCGACCACAATGAGCAGTTCTTC. The full variable domain, completed using reference TRBV5-5 and TRBJ2-1, is DAGVTQSPTHLIKTRGQQVTLRCSPISGHKSVSWYQQVLGQGPQFIFQYYEKEERGRGNFPDRFSARQFPNYSSELNVNALLLGDSALYLCASSSPPGGDHNEQFFGPGTRLTVL.

The rearrangement uses TRBV28 and TRBJ1-2; TRBD1 aligns across 10 bases. Per germline, CDR1 MDHEN and CDR2 SYDVKM. The length of the CDR3 is 16 residues. V gave up 9 bases and J gave up 2 bases; unmatched junction bases: 12. The CDR3 sequence is CASFPGQGTSNYGYTF. The CDR3, as DNA: TGTGCCAGTTTTCCGGGACAGGGGACTTCAAACTATGGCTACACCTTC.

V gene TRBV7-9 combines with J gene TRBJ2-3, with TRBD2 matching over 13 bases. This CDR3 has 15 amino acids. The V gene's germline CDR1 is SEHNR and CDR2 FQNEAQ (reference sequence). The J segment lost 7 bases and the V segment lost 5 bases, leaving 6 bases of the junction unmatched. CDR3 region: CASSPLAGGPNTQYF. CDR3 sequence (DNA): TGTGCCAGCAGCCCACTAGCGGGGGGGCCGAATACGCAGTATTTT.

The CDR3 region is CASSDDQPQHF. In nucleotides, the CDR3 is TGTGCCAGCAGTGACGATCAGCCCCAGCATTTT. The V call is TRBV6-1, the J call TRBJ1-5; no clear D. CDR1 and CDR2 from the germline V gene are MNHNS and SASEGT. This CDR3 has 11 amino acids. V was trimmed by 3 bases and J by 5 bases, leaving 2 bases between them.

This clonotype occurred a few times. The rearrangement links TRBV4-3 to TRBJ1-2; no clear D gene. Trimming took off 4 bases at V and 3 bases at J, with 9 bases between the two ends. The CDR3 covers 13 residues. Germline V lookup: CDR1 LGHNA, CDR2 YSLEER. CDR3 residues: CASSLKRDYGYTF. DNA for the CDR3: TGCGCCAGCAGCCTAAAAAGAGACTATGGCTACACCTTC.

The chain is built from TRBV5-5 and TRBJ1-5; D is unresolved. The CDR3 is made up of 14 amino acids. CDR1 is SGHKS and CDR2 is YYEKEE in the germline V gene (reference sequence). V dropped 2 bases and J dropped 1 base, with 7 bases sitting between them. The CDR3 region is CASSFSVSNQPQHF. The CDR3 DNA sequence: TGTGCCAGCAGCTTCTCTGTAAGCAATCAGCCCCAGCATTTT.